This T cell receptor beta chain is drawn from a study of CD8 T cells in Susac syndrome. Looking at the study overall: Blood was drawn from Susac syndrome patients while they were therapy-naive, on corticosteroids, or on intravenous immunoglobulin alone.

The T cells that were sequenced for TCR beta were CD8+ and CD4+ cells from blood. Negative isolation yielded CD8+ and CD4+ T cells; FACS enriched TEMRA cells. Trimming left V 0 bases short and J 2 bases short, with 5 bases between. CDR1 is MNHEY and CDR2 is SVGAGI in the germline V gene. The CDR3 covers 14 residues. The RNA, roughly 0.5 to 1 ug, was put through reverse transcription using random hexamers. The method of amplification for TCR beta CDR3 was immunoSEQ multiplex PCR, covering 54 Vbeta and 13 Jbeta. In TCRdb, the immunoSEQ multiplex PCR reads were re-called with MiXCR into one record per CDR3 protein. The sample lists around 150,000 distinct CDR3 sequences, approximately 95% occurring once.

This chain links TRBV6-5 with TRBJ1-5; D not certain. This TCR came from a human donor with Susac syndrome. The sample taken for sequencing was CD8+ T cells from PBMCs. The CDR3 spells CASSYSTGNQPQHF. The CDR3, as DNA: TGTGCCAGCAGTTACTCGACCGGCAATCAGCCCCAGCATTTT.